The 20 T cell receptor beta chains reported below all come from one sample, sequenced in a study of T cell responses to AZD1222 COVID-19 vaccine. The repertoire was sequenced with immunoSEQ multiplex PCR; TCRdb's copy has only in-frame clones and lacks some. The table shows approximately 140,000 clones, with 92% occurring only once. The source material was peripheral blood, sampled 28 days after the second AZD1222 dose. Receptor source: an adult who received the AZD1222 COVID-19 vaccine.

Only one count was recorded for this clone. V usage is TRBV30 and J usage is TRBJ2-7; the D is unclear. V was shortened by 0 bases and J by 4 bases, with 7 bases between the two germline ends. The CDR3 extends over 12 amino acids. CDR1 is GTSNPN and CDR2 is SVGIG in the germline V gene (reference sequence). CDR3 nucleotide sequence: TGTGCCTGGAGTGTAACGCTATACGAGCAGTACTTC. Its translation is CAWSVTLYEQYF. Full variable domain (remainder filled in from reference TRBV30 and TRBJ2-7): SQTIHQWPATLVQPVGSPLSLECTVEGTSNPNLYWYRQAAGRGLQLLFYSVGIGQISSEVPQNLSASRPQDRQFILSSKKLLLSDSGFYLCAWSVTLYEQYFGPGTRLTVT.

As DNA, the CDR3 is TGTGCCAGCAGCTTAGCGAAGGGAAGGAACACCGGGGAGCTGTTTTTT. Protein sequence: CASSLAKGRNTGELFF. The rearrangement joins TRBV7-9 to TRBJ2-2; no clear D. The V end lost 0 bases, the J end lost 1 base, and 9 bases lay between the germline ends. This CDR3 has 16 residues. In germline, CDR1 is SEHNR, CDR2 FQNEAQ (reference sequence).

The J gene is TRBJ2-3, the V gene TRBV4-3; TRBD2 aligns across 7 bases. The CDR3 contains 15 residues. V trimming: 2 bases; J trimming: 5 bases; junction bases outside the gene matches: 7. CDR1 is LGHNA, CDR2 YSLEER, per germline. CDR3 region: CASSQLRENLDTQYF. CDR3 DNA: TGCGCCAGCAGCCAACTGCGGGAGAACCTAGATACGCAGTATTTT.

The chain recombines TRBV19 with TRBJ1-1, with D hard to call. CDR1 is LNHDA and CDR2 is SQIVND in the germline V gene (reference sequence). V was pared by 6 bases and J by 10 bases, with 18 bases between. The CDR3 spans 13 residues. The CDR3 DNA sequence: TGTGCCAGTAGGATTAGGGCCGGGATTGGAGCTTTCTTT. It specifies CASRIRAGIGAFF.

The CDR3 nucleotides read TGTGCCAGTAGTATAGGACGGGGAAACACCATATATTTT. Encoded protein: CASSIGRGNTIYF. V is TRBV19 and J is TRBJ1-3; D is undetermined. Germline assignment: CDR1 LNHDA and CDR2 SQIVND (reference sequence). CDR3 size: 13 residues. V lost 1 base and J 4 bases, leaving 5 bases between the germline ends.

The rearrangement links TRBV7-8 to TRBJ2-1; TRBD1 matches 11 bases. Per germline, CDR1 SGHVS and CDR2 FQNEAQ. V shed 5 bases, J shed 3 bases, and the junction held 6 bases outside the gene matches. This CDR3 spans 16 amino acids. The CDR3 nucleotides are TGTGCCAGCAGCCCCCAGGGACAGGGGGTCTACAATGAGCAGTTCTTC. Translation: CASSPQGQGVYNEQFF.

The chain couples TRBV30 to TRBJ1-5, with TRBD1 matching over 7 bases. From germline, CDR1 is GTSNPN and CDR2 SVGIG (reference sequence). The J segment lost 5 bases and the V segment lost 2 bases, leaving 3 bases of the junction unmatched. The CDR3 is made up of 13 amino acids. CDR3 amino acids: CAWSSTGYQPQHF. The CDR3 nucleotides are TGTGCCTGGAGTTCGACAGGGTATCAGCCCCAGCATTTT. Complete variable domain (other parts from reference TRBV30 and TRBJ1-5): SQTIHQWPATLVQPVGSPLSLECTVEGTSNPNLYWYRQAAGRGLQLLFYSVGIGQISSEVPQNLSASRPQDRQFILSSKKLLLSDSGFYLCAWSSTGYQPQHFGDGTRLSIL.

V and J are TRBV7-3 and TRBJ1-2, with 8 bases fitting TRBD1. CDR3 length: 16 amino acids. Unmatched junction bases numbered 11, after V lost 1 base and J lost 7 bases. Germline assignment: CDR1 SGHTA and CDR2 FQGTGA. The CDR3 DNA reads TGTGCCAGCAGCTTAAATTGGCAAGGACAGGGCGGTGGCTACACCTTC. It translates to CASSLNWQGQGGGYTF.

This chain uses TRBV11-2 with TRBJ2-1, with D unclear. V gave up 4 bases and J gave up 5 bases, with 3 bases separating them. Germline loops: CDR1 SGHAT, CDR2 FQNNGV. The CDR3 contains 11 residues. The CDR3 DNA reads TGTGCCAGCAGCTCGGACAATGAGCAGTTCTTC. Amino acids: CASSSDNEQFF.

The genes are TRBV5-1 and TRBJ2-1, with 12 bases matching TRBD2. The germline V gene encodes CDR1 SGHRS and CDR2 YFSETQ. The CDR3 spans 15 residues. Germline trimming cut 4 bases from V and 4 bases from J; bases unmatched to any gene: 3. This CDR3 reads CASSGGTSGYNEQFF. Here the CDR3 DNA reads TGCGCCAGCAGCGGCGGGACTAGCGGGTACAATGAGCAGTTCTTC.

This rearrangement joins TRBV4-1 to TRBJ1-1; tentatively, D is TRBD1 (6 bases). Germline V gene lookup returns CDR1 MGHRA and CDR2 YSYEKL. Trimming pared 3 bases from V and 4 bases from J, leaving 18 bases between. The CDR3 is 16 residues long. The CDR3 here is CASSQRRGARSTEAFF. The CDR3 DNA is TGCGCCAGCAGCCAGAGAAGGGGGGCACGAAGCACTGAAGCTTTCTTT.

This chain connects TRBV11-3 to TRBJ2-2, with TRBD1 identical over 7 bases. V lost 5 bases to trimming and J lost 5 bases; unmatched junction nucleotides: 2. This CDR3 comprises 13 residues. Germline V CDR1 and CDR2: SGHNT, YENEEA. The CDR3 nucleotides are TGTGCCAGCAGCGACAGGGTAACCGGGGAGCTGTTTTTT. Protein product: CASSDRVTGELFF.

This chain links TRBV30 with TRBJ2-2, with D possibly matching TRBD1 (6 bases). Trimming cost V 2 bases and J 4 bases, with 17 bases left between them. The CDR3 is 16 residues long. From germline, CDR1 is GTSNPN and CDR2 SVGIG (reference sequence). This CDR3 reads CAWSSPGQGTTGELFF. CDR3 DNA sequence: TGTGCCTGGAGTTCCCCAGGGCAGGGGACCACCGGGGAGCTGTTTTTT.

This clone was seen a few times. The genes are TRBV7-2 and TRBJ2-7; D is unclear. From germline, CDR1 is SGHTA and CDR2 FQGNSA. This CDR3 is 15 amino acids long. Trimming cost V 1 base and J 1 base, with 11 bases left between them. The CDR3 spells CASSLGSYPSYEQYF. The CDR3 coding sequence is TGTGCCAGCAGCTTAGGGTCATACCCGTCCTACGAGCAGTACTTC.

V usage is TRBV6-5 and J usage is TRBJ2-7; D remains ambiguous. Germline V lookup: CDR1 MNHEY, CDR2 SVGAGI. The V and J ends lost 0 bases and 0 bases respectively, with 6 bases between them. This CDR3 is built from 14 residues. The CDR3 DNA reads TGTGCCAGCAGTTACTCACAGAACTCCTACGAGCAGTACTTC. The encoded protein is CASSYSQNSYEQYF.

V and J are TRBV27 and TRBJ2-1; TRBD1 or TRBD2 may be the D gene (5 bases each). The V end lost 2 bases, the J end lost 8 bases, and 19 bases lay between the germline ends. Germline V gene lookup returns CDR1 MNHEY and CDR2 SMNVEV (reference sequence). This CDR3 comprises 16 residues. CDR3 sequence (DNA): TGTGCCAGCAGTTTAATCGGGACGCTCCCCGGCGATGAGCAGTTCTTC. This gives the protein CASSLIGTLPGDEQFF.

The V gene is TRBV10-3, the J gene TRBJ2-1; 7 bases agree with TRBD2. The trim removed 4 bases at V and 0 bases at J, leaving 9 bases unmatched. The germline V gene encodes CDR1 ENHRY and CDR2 SYGVKD. The CDR3 length is 17 residues. CDR3 residues: CAISGLAKSSSYNEQFF. The CDR3 DNA is TGTGCCATCAGTGGACTAGCCAAATCTAGCTCCTACAATGAGCAGTTCTTC.

The chain combines TRBV10-3 with TRBJ1-5; D is unclear. The germline V gene has CDR1 ENHRY and CDR2 SYGVKD. Trimming left V 11 bases short and J 4 bases short, with 15 bases between. The CDR3 runs 13 residues. CDR3 sequence (DNA): TGTGCCGCTCGTCGGGAGTCGAATCAGCCCCAGCATTTT. Translating gives CAARRESNQPQHF.

The chain combines TRBV5-1 with TRBJ2-3; D is unclear. The CDR3 is 14 amino acids. V was shortened by 4 bases and J by 0 bases, with 9 bases between the two germline ends. Germline loops: CDR1 SGHRS, CDR2 YFSETQ. The CDR3: CASSPRTSTDTQYF. CDR3 DNA sequence: TGCGCCAGCAGCCCCCGGACCAGCACAGATACGCAGTATTTT.

The chain combines TRBV24-1 with TRBJ2-7; TRBD1 matches 7 bases. The CDR3 spans 15 residues. The germline V gene has CDR1 KGHDR and CDR2 SFDVKD. V dropped 4 bases and J dropped 3; count of bases not matched to a gene: 8. CDR3 nucleotides: TGTGCCACCAGTGACCCCCGGGACAGATTCTACGAGCAGTACTTC. Its protein is CATSDPRDRFYEQYF.